Given below is one T cell receptor (beta chain) in context. Its antigen is unknown. This sample was taken from a study of cytomegalovirus exposure and HLA in healthy donors. CDR1 is SGHTA, CDR2 FQGNSA, per germline. This CDR3 is 14 amino acids long. Trimming cost V 1 base and J 5 bases, with 11 bases left between them. Regarding the study as a whole: The authors listed about 170 TCR beta chains as cytomegalovirus-associated.

60 Vbeta and 13 Jbeta primers were used in PCR. The data were produced by immunoSEQ multiplex PCR, yet TCRdb's version contains in-frame clones alone and is incomplete. The sample has 120,000 or so clones, about 80% seen once; the top ten hold about 1.7%. The clonotype comes from a man between 18 and 35 years old in good health and CMV-seronegative. J is TRBJ2-5 and V is TRBV7-2; D may be TRBD2 (5 bases). Material: PBMCs. The DNA of the CDR3 is TGTGCCAGCAGCTTAGTTCCTAGCATGGAGACCCAGTACTTC. The encoded protein is CASSLVPSMETQYF.